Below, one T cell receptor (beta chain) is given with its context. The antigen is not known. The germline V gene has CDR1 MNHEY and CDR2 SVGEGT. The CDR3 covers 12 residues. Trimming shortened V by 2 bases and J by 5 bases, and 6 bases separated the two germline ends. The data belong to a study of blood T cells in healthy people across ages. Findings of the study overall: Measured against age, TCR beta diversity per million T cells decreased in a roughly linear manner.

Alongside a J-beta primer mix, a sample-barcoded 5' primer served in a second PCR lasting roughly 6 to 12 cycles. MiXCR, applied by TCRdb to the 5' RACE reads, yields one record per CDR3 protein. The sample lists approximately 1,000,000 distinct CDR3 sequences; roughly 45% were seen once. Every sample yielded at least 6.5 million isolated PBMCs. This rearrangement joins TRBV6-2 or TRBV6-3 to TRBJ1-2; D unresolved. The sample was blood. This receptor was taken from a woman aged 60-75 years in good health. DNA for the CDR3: TGTGCCAGCAGTTACCTGAGATATGGCTACACCTTC. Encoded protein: CASSYLRYGYTF.